Reported below is one T cell receptor beta chain. Antigen specificity is unknown. Primers included in the PCR were 60 Vbeta and 13 Jbeta primers. Here immunoSEQ multiplex PCR was the method, and the copy in TCRdb shows in-frame clones only, minus some. The data show approximately 190,000 clones, around 83% seen once. The data belong to a study of cytomegalovirus exposure and HLA in healthy donors. Study information: Researchers previously reported finding fewer than 140 million unique TCR beta sequences from 170 million or so T cells. Study findings and constraints: Cytomegalovirus-associated TCR beta chains were listed, numbering more than 150. Prior analysis indicated that the majority of TCR beta V segments exhibited productivity approximately 90% or approximately 30% of the time.

The sample taken for sequencing was PBMCs. The origin of this receptor is a man aged 35-49 years in good health and CMV-seropositive.

The CDR3 nucleotides are TGTGCCAGCAGCGTAGTGGGACAGGGATACAATGAGCAGTTCTTC. This translates into CASSVVGQGYNEQFF. The V call is TRBV9, the J call TRBJ2-1; 9 nucleotides align to TRBD1. The CDR3 consists of 15 residues. Trimming removed 0 bases from V and 4 bases from J; junction bases left unmatched: 2. Per germline, CDR1 SGDLS and CDR2 YYNGEE.